The present entry profiles one TCR beta chain with its context. Its target antigen remains unknown. There are no base qualities to consult, and no much larger clone falls within one base. The data belong to a study of shared clonotypes between healthy human individuals (dated by TCRdb to 2019 to 2021). Turning to the overall study: The cohort included three men and a couple of women between 18 and 49 years of age. Per donor, leukapheresis produced somewhere between about 0.8 and 9 billion PBMCs. To estimate repertoire size and how much clonotypes are shared between individuals, the study performed deep sequencing of blood TCR repertoires from roughly five healthy adults. For each donor, CD4 naive and CD4 memory were each given three plates, CD8 naive was given two plates, and CD8 memory was given one plate. Different laboratories and diverse techniques were used to prepare libraries and sequence TCR repertoires, to increase sequencing depth and limit assay-specific biases. Study-wide findings and limitations: Because the study included only a small number of donors, the genetic and exposure-history diversity represented was limited. Pairwise subsampling led to the expectation that sequencing depth would affect the degree of clonotype sharing among donors. Even with the large sequencing depth, rarefaction of the sorted-subset datasets indicated that sequencing was incomplete. Sampling was restricted to blood, and TCR repertoires in tissue are likely to differ from TCR repertoires in blood. Clonotypes shared by all four sorted-subset donors showed higher generation probabilities than non-shared clonotypes. When a handful of donors were compared, the shared fraction of clonotypes was about 5.2% for naive CD4, roughly 3.3% for naive CD8, 2.3% for memory CD4, and roughly 0.4% for memory CD8. Estimated clonotype richness was generally larger for naive than for memory subsets.

Using the deep immunoSEQ assay, multiplex PCR amplified TCR CDR3 regions from genomic DNA. For each cell subset, the extracted genomic DNA was distributed evenly across all wells of several immunoSEQ 96-well plates, and each plate served as one replicate. Each replicate PCR for sorted subsets received around 210 ng genomic DNA, equal to tens of thousands of T cell genomes. The purified libraries were quantified using a Qubit 3.0 fluorometer, sized with a Bioanalyzer 2100, and then quantified again using the KAPA Library Quantification kit. Each immunoSEQ 96-well plate was sequenced on its own single-read 150-cycle Illumina NextSeq 550 flow cell. As for the authors' bioinformatics: The immunoSEQ output contained only junctional sequences without quality scores, so filtering could not match that applied to full-length reads. Sequences were annotated with PyIR, a Python wrapper for IgBLAST v1.9, and V/J genes and CDR3 were assigned using IMGT germline references. Any read was removed if the V/J assignment was weak (E-value above 1e-6), the CDR3 was missing, or the read contained stop codons, out-of-frame junctions, or ambiguous translated residues. V3J clonotypes were defined as sequences sharing an identical inferred V gene, J gene, and CDR3 amino acid sequence. Percentage overlap between repertoires was computed as shared unique clonotypes divided by the size of the smaller repertoire. Richness of each repertoire was evaluated using RTK rarefaction, the Chao1 estimator, and Recon v2.1 estimates of unobserved clonotypes. Generation probabilities for all TCRbeta clonotypes obtained by the gDNA method from four donors were computed using OLGA. Not all clones reach the TCRdb copy of this immuneACCESS table, which keeps in-frame sequences only. Checked studies attribute under half of the gap to unresolved V genes and leave the rest unexplained. V and J calls and clone size come straight from that table; D and trimming were deduced from the DNA. Counted in this sample were about 2 million clones; about 94% of them appeared once. Clones ranked in the top ten supply approximately 1.2% of the sample.

CD8 naive samples consisted of CD45RO-negative cells that were positively selected for CCR7, yielding a CD45RA+CCR7+ population without TemRA cells. The donors were healthy, HIV-negative adults who had no recently reported acute infections or vaccinations. All donors were Caucasian adults living in Nashville, Tennessee, USA. After blood collection by leukapheresis, PBMCs were isolated using Ficoll-Histopaque density gradient centrifugation and then cryopreserved in the vapor phase of liquid nitrogen. Purity and quantity of every magnetically sorted T cell population were checked by analytical flow cytometry. Genomic DNA was isolated from every sorted fraction and measured by UV absorbance on a Nanodrop 2000c. The trim is 6 bases for V and 0 bases for J, with a gap of 13 bases between the germline ends. As encoded in the germline V gene, CDR1 is SGHAT while CDR2 is FQNNGV. From the cysteine through the phenylalanine, the CDR3 covers 15 amino acids. Only the CDR3 DNA stays, 45 bases, in frame from base 1.

The sequence was collected from a young man in good health. Rearrangement joined TRBV11-2 to TRBJ2-3; TRBD2 is possibly the D segment (6 matching bases). The specimen sequenced was naive CD8+ T cells sorted from blood. The cell subset or site label for this specimen denotes: CD45RA+CCR7+. This receptor has the CDR3 CASSYGGTSTDTQYF. The DNA is TGTGCCAGCAGTTACGGTGGGACTAGCACAGATACGCAGTATTTT.